Presented here are 11 T cell receptor beta chains from one specimen sequenced in a study of T cell changes during pregnancy in multiple sclerosis (dated by TCRdb to the late 2010s). Library prep was done by the immunoSEQ multiplex PCR assay. TCRdb mirrors the immuneACCESS table, restricted to in-frame sequences. Some clones are absent from its copies; in checked studies, under half trace to an unresolved V gene, and the reason for the others is unknown. The sample table holds some 38,000 clones, of which about nine tenths were seen once. The ten largest clones take up 12% of the sample. This specimen was CD8+ T cells from peripheral blood mononuclear cells, taken after pregnancy. All receptors derive from a female donor with multiple sclerosis, enrolled in a pregnancy study.

The rearrangement links TRBV7-9 to TRBJ2-1, with D tentatively TRBD2 (6 bases). The germline CDR1 and CDR2 sequences are SEHNR and FQNEAQ (reference sequence). This CDR3 region has 14 residues. Trimming shortened V by 1 base and J by 8 bases, and 12 bases separated the two germline ends. CDR3 residues: CASSLGLGLDEQFF. CDR3 in DNA: TGTGCCAGCAGCTTAGGGTTGGGACTCGATGAGCAGTTCTTC.

This chain connects TRBV19 to TRBJ2-6, with D maybe TRBD1 (6 bases). Germline V gene lookup returns CDR1 LNHDA and CDR2 SQIVND (reference sequence). This CDR3 is built from 16 residues. Trimming left V 4 bases short and J 2 bases short, with 12 bases between. CDR3 region: CASSTTQGTGANVLTF. The CDR3, as DNA: TGTGCCAGTAGTACAACGCAGGGGACTGGGGCCAACGTCCTGACTTTC.

The chain has TRBV7-6 and TRBJ2-6; 7 nucleotides align to TRBD1. Germline V gene sequence: CDR1 SGHVS, CDR2 FNYEAQ. The CDR3 has 17 amino acids. Trimming cost V 6 bases and J 0 bases; bases outside gene matches: 8. The CDR3 DNA is TGTGCCAGCAGTTCCAGGGGGTTAAGCTCTGGGGCCAACGTCCTGACTTTC. Residues: CASSSRGLSSGANVLTF.

This clone was detected once. The chain links TRBV5-6 to TRBJ1-1, with TRBD1 matching over 7 bases. Germline V gene sequence: CDR1 SGHDT, CDR2 YYEEEE. CDR3 length: 14 amino acids. Losses at the gene ends were 4 bases for V and 3 bases for J; bases not matched to a gene: 6. CDR3 in DNA: TGTGCCAGCAGCCCTCTTACAGGGGACACTGAAGCTTTCTTT. It specifies CASSPLTGDTEAFF.

This clone has just a few counts. The rearrangement joins TRBV4-2 to TRBJ1-2; TRBD1 matches 7 bases. V shed 7 bases, J shed 6 bases, and the junction held 11 bases outside the gene matches. This CDR3 comprises 14 residues. Germline CDR1 LGHNA, CDR2 YNFKEQ. The CDR3, as DNA: TGTGCCAGCACCCCCGGCCGGGACAGCGATGGCTACACCTTC. The encoded protein is CASTPGRDSDGYTF.

This clone appeared a single time. The chain carries TRBV27 and TRBJ1-6, with D perhaps TRBD1 (6 bases). Between the trimmed V and J ends, which lost 0 bases and 2 bases, there was a span of 14 bases. The CDR3 is 18 amino acids. Germline V gene data show CDR1 as MNHEY and CDR2 as SMNVEV (reference sequence). As DNA, the CDR3 is TGTGCCAGCAGTTTATCGGCCAGGGGATTCACCTATAATTCACCCCTCCACTTT. Protein: CASSLSARGFTYNSPLHF.

This chain's CDR3 is CASSTGGSQETQYF. CDR3 DNA: TGTGCCAGCAGCACAGGGGGCAGCCAAGAGACCCAGTACTTC. V usage is TRBV27 and J usage is TRBJ2-5, with TRBD1 matching over 9 bases. V gave up 6 bases and J gave up 1 base; unmatched junction bases: 3. Germline V gene data show CDR1 as MNHEY and CDR2 as SMNVEV (reference sequence). This CDR3 contains 14 residues.

The V call is TRBV28, the J call TRBJ2-4; D not certain. The germline V gene has CDR1 MDHEN and CDR2 SYDVKM. This CDR3 region has 19 residues. V was clipped by 2 bases and J by 0 bases, with 20 bases between them. The CDR3 spells CASSLRIARKSKAKNIQYF. The CDR3 nucleotides read TGTGCCAGCAGTTTAAGGATTGCTAGGAAATCTAAAGCCAAAAACATTCAGTACTTC.

The V call is TRBV27, the J call TRBJ1-1; D unclear. CDR3 length equals 13 residues. Trimming left V 5 bases short and J 2 bases short, with 9 bases between. Germline-derived CDR1 and CDR2 are MNHEY and SMNVEV (reference sequence). For the CDR3, the DNA is TGTGCCAGCAGTGTTACAGTTAACACTGAAGCTTTCTTT. Translation: CASSVTVNTEAFF.

The chain joins TRBV5-1 to TRBJ1-1; the D gene is possibly TRBD1 (6 bases). Germline V CDR1 and CDR2: SGHRS, YFSETQ. CDR3 length equals 14 residues. Trimming took 3 bases from V and 0 from J, leaving 9 bases between them. CDR3 nucleotides: TGCGCCAGCAGCTGGGACAACATGAACACTGAAGCTTTCTTT. As protein: CASSWDNMNTEAFF.

The J gene is TRBJ2-1, the V gene TRBV28; maybe TRBD1 (6 bases). Germline V gene lookup returns CDR1 MDHEN and CDR2 SYDVKM. The CDR3 covers 13 residues. V was cut by 3 bases and J by 4 bases, with 7 bases left in between. CDR3 amino acids: CASSFQGYNEQFF. CDR3 DNA sequence: TGTGCCAGCAGTTTTCAGGGGTACAATGAGCAGTTCTTC.